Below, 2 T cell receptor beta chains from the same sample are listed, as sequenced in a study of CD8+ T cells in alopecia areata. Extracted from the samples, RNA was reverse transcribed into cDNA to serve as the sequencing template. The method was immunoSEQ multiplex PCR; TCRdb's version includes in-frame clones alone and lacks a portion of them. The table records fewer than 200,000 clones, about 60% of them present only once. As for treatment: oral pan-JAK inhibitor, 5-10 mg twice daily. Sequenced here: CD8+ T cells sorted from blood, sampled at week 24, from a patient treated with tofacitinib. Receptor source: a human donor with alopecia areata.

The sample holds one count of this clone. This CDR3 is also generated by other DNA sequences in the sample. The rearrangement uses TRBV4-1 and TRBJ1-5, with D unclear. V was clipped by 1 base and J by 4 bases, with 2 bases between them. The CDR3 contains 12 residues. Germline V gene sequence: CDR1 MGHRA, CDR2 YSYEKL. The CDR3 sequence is CASSQGNQPQHF. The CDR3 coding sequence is TGCGCCAGCAGCCAAGGGAATCAGCCCCAGCATTTT.

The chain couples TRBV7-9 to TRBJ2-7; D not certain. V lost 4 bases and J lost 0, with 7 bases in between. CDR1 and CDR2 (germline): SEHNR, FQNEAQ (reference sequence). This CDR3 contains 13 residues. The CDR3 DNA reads TGTGCCAGCAGCTCAGACACCTCCTACGAGCAGTACTTC. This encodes CASSSDTSYEQYF.